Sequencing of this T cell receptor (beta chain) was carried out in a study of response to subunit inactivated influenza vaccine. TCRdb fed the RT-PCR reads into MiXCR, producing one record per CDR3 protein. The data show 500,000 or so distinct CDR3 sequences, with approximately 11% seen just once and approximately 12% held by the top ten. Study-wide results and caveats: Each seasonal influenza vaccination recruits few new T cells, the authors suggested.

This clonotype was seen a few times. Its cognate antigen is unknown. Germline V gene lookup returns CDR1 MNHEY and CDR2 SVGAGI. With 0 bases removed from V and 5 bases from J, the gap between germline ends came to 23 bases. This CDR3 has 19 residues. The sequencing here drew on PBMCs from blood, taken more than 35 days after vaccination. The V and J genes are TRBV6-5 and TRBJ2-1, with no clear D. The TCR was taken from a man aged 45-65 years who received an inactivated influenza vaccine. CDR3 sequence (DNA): TGTGCCAGCAGTTACTCGATCCCCTTATACCGACGGGCAAACAATGAGCAGTTCTTC. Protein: CASSYSIPLYRRANNEQFF.